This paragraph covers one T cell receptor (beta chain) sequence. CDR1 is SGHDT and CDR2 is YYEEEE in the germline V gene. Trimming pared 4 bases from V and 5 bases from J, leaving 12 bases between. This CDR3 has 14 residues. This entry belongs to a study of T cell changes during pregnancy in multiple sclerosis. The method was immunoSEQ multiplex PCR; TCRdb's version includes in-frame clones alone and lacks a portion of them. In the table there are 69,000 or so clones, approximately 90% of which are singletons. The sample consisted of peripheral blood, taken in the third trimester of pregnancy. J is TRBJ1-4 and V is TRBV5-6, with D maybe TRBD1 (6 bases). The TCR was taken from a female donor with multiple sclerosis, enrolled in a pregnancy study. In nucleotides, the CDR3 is TGTGCCAGCAGCAACAGGGCCGTCAATGAAAAACTGTTTTTT. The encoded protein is CASSNRAVNEKLFF.